Described below is a single TCR beta chain sequence and its context. Method: immunoSEQ multiplex PCR; TCRdb's copy keeps in-frame clones and lacks some. The data show roughly 51,000 clones, 70% to 90% seen once. The data stem from a study of blood T cell repertoires in COVID-19. Germline CDR1 reads SEHNR; CDR2 reads FQNEAQ (reference sequence). V was pared by 7 bases and J by 4 bases, with 18 bases between. The CDR3 consists of 15 residues. Source material: peripheral blood. V and J are TRBV7-9 and TRBJ2-3; D is perhaps TRBD1 (5 bases). The sequence was obtained from a woman older than 75 with acute or convalescent COVID-19. CDR3 loop: CASTVQGSVADTQYF. CDR3 DNA: TGTGCCAGCACGGTCCAGGGCTCGGTAGCAGATACGCAGTATTTT. Complete variable domain (other parts from reference TRBV7-9 and TRBJ2-3): DTGVSQNPRHKITKRGQNVTFRCDPISEHNRLYWYRQTLGQGPEFLTYFQNEAQLEKSRLLSDRFSAERPKGSFSTLEIQRTEQGDSAMYLCASTVQGSVADTQYFGPGTRLTVL.